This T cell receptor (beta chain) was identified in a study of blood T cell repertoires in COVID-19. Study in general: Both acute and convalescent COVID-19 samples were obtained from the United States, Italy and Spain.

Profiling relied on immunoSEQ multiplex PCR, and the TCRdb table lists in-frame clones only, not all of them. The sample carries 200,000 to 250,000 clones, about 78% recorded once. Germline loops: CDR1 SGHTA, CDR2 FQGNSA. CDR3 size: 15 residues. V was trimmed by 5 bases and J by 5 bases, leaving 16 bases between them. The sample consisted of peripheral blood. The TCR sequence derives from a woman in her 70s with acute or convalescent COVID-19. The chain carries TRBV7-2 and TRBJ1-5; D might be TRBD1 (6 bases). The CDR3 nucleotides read TGTGCCAGCAGCGCAAATCAGGGGAGAGATCAGCCCCAGCATTTT. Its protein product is CASSANQGRDQPQHF.